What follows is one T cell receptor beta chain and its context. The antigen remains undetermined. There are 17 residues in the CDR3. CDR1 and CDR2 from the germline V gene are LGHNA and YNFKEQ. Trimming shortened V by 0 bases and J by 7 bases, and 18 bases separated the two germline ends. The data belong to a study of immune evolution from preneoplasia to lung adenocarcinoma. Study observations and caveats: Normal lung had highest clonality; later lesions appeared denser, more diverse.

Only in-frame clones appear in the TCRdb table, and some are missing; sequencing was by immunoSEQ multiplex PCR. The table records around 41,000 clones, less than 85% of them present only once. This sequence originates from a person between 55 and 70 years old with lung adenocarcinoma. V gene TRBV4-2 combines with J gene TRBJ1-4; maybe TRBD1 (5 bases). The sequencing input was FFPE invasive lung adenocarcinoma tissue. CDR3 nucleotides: TGTGCCAGCAGCCAAGATCGTGCGGGCGTGGGGGGTGAAAAACTGTTTTTT. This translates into CASSQDRAGVGGEKLFF.